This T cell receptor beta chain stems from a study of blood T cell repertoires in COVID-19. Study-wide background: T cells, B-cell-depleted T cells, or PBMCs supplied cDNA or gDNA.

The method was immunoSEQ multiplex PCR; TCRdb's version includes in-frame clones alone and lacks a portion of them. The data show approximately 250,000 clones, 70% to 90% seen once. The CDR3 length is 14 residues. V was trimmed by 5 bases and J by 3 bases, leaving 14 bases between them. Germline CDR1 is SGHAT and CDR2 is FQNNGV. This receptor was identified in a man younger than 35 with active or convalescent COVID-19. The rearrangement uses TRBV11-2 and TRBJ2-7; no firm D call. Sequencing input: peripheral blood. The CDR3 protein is CASSARQSFYEQYF. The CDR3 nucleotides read TGTGCCAGCAGCGCCCGACAAAGCTTCTACGAGCAGTACTTC.